The clone carrying this TCR beta chain appeared a few times. The CDR3 is 13 amino acids. The V gene's germline CDR1 is MNHNS and CDR2 SASEGT. Losses at the gene ends were 10 bases for V and 7 bases for J; bases not matched to a gene: 9. TCRdb called the 5' RACE reads again in MiXCR, with one record for every CDR3 protein. Of more than 75,000 distinct CDR3 sequences in the sample, 8.9% were seen once. The source of the sample is a study of T cells after yellow fever vaccination. Looking at the study overall: Fractions of limited cellularity were prepared by means of SMART-Seq v4 Ultra Low Input.

General observations from the study: Boosting was followed by the reappearance of most primary-vaccination clones (approximately 95% CD4, 85% to 90% CD8). Contamination by abundant bulk-population clonotypes could be present in FACS-sorted repertoires.

The sequence came from a man aged 18-30 years who received the YFV17D yellow fever vaccine. This rearrangement joins TRBV6-1 to TRBJ2-2; the match to TRBD1 covers 7 bases. The source material was CD8+ T cells not binding an NS4B(214-222) dextramer, sorted from PBMCs, sampled roughly 15 days after the first yellow fever vaccination. CDR3 sequence reads: CAIRGRGNGELFF. The CDR3, as DNA: TGTGCCATCCGGGGCAGGGGGAACGGGGAGCTGTTTTTT.